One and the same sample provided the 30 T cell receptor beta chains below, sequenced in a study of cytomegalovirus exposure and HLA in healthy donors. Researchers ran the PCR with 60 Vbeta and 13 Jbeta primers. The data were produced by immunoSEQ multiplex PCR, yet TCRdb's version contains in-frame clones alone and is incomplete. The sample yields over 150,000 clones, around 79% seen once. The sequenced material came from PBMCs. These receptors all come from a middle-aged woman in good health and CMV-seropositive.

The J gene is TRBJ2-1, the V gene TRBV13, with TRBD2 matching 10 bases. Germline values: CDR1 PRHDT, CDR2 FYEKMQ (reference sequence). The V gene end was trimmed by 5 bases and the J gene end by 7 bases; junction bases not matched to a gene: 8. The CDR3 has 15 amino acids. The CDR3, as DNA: TGTGCCAGCAGCGGCGAGCGGGAGGGCCGTAATGAGCAGTTCTTC. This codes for CASSGEREGRNEQFF.

CDR3 coding DNA: TGCGCCAGCACCCTTTCGGGGGGGAGCCACAATGAGCAGTTCTTC. Translated: CASTLSGGSHNEQFF. The chain joins TRBV10-1 to TRBJ2-1; TRBD2 matches at 8 bases. V trimming: 7 bases; J trimming: 5 bases; junction bases outside the gene matches: 10. From germline, CDR1 is WNHNN and CDR2 SYGVQD (reference sequence). The CDR3 runs to 15 residues.

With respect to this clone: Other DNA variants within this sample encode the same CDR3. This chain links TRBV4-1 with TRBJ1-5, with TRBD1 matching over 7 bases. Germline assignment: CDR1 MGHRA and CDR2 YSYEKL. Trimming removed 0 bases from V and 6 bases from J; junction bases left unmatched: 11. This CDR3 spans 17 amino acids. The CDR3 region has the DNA TGCGCCAGCAGCCAAGATTCTAACAGGGGAAGAGGTCAGCCCCAGCATTTT. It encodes CASSQDSNRGRGQPQHF.

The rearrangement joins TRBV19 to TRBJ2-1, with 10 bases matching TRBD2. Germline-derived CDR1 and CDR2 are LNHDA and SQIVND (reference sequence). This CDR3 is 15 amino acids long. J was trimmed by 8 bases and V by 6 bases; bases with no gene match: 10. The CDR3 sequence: CASSLLIAGGDEQFF. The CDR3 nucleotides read TGTGCCAGTAGCCTGCTAATAGCGGGAGGTGATGAGCAGTTCTTC.

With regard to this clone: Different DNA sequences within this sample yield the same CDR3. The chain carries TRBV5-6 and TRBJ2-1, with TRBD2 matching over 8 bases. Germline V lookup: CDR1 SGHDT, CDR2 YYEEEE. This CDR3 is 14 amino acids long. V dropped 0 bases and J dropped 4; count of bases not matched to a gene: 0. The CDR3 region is CASSLASGYNEQFF. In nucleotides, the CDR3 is TGTGCCAGCAGCTTGGCTAGCGGGTACAATGAGCAGTTCTTC.

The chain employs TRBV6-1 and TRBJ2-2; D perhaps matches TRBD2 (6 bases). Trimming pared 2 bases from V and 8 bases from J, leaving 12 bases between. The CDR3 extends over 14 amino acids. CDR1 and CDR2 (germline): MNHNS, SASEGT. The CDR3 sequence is CASSEKGGRGELFF. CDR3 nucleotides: TGTGCCAGCAGTGAAAAAGGAGGGAGAGGGGAGCTGTTTTTT.

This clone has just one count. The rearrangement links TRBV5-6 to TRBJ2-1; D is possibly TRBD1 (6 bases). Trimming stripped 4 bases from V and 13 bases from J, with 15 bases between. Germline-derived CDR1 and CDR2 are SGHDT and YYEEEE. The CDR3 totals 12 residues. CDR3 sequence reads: CASSVTGLLQFF. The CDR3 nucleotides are TGTGCCAGCAGCGTAACAGGGCTCCTTCAGTTCTTC.

The CDR3 sequence is CASSQTQGGSYEQYF. Here the CDR3 DNA reads TGTGCCAGCAGTCAAACACAGGGTGGGTCCTACGAGCAGTACTTC. This rearrangement joins TRBV6-5 to TRBJ2-7; weak D call: TRBD1 (6 bases). The CDR3 is made up of 15 amino acids. Trimming pared 5 bases from V and 1 base from J, leaving 15 bases between. Germline V gene lookup returns CDR1 MNHEY and CDR2 SVGAGI.

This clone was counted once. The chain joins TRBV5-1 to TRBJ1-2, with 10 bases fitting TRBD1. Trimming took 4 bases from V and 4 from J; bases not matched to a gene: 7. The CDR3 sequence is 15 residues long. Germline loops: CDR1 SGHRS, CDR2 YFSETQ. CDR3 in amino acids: CASSERTGGVYGYTF. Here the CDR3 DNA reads TGCGCCAGCAGCGAGAGGACAGGGGGAGTCTATGGCTACACCTTC. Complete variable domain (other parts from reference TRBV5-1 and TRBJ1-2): KAGVTQTPRYLIKTRGQQVTLSCSPISGHRSVSWYQQTPGQGLQFLFEYFSETQRNKGNFPGRFSGRQFSNSRSEMNVSTLELGDSALYLCASSERTGGVYGYTFGSGTRLTVV.

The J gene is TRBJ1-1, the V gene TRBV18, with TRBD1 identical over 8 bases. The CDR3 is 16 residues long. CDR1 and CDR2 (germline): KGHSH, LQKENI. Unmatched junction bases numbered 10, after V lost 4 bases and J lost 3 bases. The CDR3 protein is CASSLTTDRADTEAFF. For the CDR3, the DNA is TGTGCCAGCTCACTAACGACGGACAGGGCGGACACTGAAGCTTTCTTT.

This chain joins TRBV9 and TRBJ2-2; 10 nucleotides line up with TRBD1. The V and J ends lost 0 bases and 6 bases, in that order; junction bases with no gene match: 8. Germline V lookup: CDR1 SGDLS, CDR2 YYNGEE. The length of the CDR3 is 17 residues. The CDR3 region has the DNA TGTGCCAGCAGCGTAGATAGTGGGACAGGGGAGGCCGGGGAGCTGTTTTTT. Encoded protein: CASSVDSGTGEAGELFF.

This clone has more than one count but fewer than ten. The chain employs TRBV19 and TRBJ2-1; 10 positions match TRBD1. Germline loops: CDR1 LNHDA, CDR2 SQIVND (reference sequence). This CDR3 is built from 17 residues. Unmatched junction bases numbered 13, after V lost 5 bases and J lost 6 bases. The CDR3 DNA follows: TGTGCCAGTAGTTGGACCGGGACAGGGGCCAACCTCAATGAGCAGTTCTTC. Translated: CASSWTGTGANLNEQFF.

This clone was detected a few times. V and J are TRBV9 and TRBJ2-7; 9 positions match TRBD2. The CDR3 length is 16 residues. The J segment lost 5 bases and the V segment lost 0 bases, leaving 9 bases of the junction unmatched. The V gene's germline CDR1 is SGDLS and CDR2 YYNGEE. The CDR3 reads CASSVGRSGGRNEQYF. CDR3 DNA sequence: TGTGCCAGCAGCGTAGGACGTAGCGGGGGTCGGAACGAGCAGTACTTC.

CDR3 DNA: TGTGCCAGCAGCTTGTCATTCCAAGGCGGGGGTTTTCAAGAGACCCAGTACTTC. Encoded protein: CASSLSFQGGGFQETQYF. V is TRBV5-5 and J is TRBJ2-5, with 7 nucleotides matching TRBD2. This CDR3 is 18 amino acids long. Losses at the gene ends were 1 base for V and 2 bases for J; bases not matched to a gene: 14. CDR1 and CDR2 (germline): SGHKS, YYEKEE (reference sequence).

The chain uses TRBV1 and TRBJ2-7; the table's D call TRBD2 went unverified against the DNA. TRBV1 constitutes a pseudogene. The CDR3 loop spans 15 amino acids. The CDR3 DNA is TGCACCAGCAGCCAACACTGCGAAAAAACCTACGAGCAGTACTTC. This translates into CTSSQHCEKTYEQYF.

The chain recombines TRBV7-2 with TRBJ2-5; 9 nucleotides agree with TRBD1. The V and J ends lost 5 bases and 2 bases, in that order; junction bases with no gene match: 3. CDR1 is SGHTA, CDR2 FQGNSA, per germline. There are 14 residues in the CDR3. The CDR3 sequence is CASSMDRGQETQYF. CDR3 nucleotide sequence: TGTGCCAGCAGCATGGACAGGGGACAAGAGACCCAGTACTTC.

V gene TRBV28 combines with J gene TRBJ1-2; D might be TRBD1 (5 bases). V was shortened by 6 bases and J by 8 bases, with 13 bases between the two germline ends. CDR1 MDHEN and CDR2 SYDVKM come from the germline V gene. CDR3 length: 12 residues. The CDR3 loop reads CASSESGKGYTF. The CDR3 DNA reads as TGTGCCAGCAGCGAATCAGGGAAGGGCTACACCTTC.

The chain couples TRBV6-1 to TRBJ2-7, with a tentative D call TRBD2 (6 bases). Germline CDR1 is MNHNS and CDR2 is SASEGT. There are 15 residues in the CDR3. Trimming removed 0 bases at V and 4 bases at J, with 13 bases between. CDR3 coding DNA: TGTGCCAGCAGTGAAGCGGGGGGTGGAGGGTACGAGCAGTACTTC. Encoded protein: CASSEAGGGGYEQYF.

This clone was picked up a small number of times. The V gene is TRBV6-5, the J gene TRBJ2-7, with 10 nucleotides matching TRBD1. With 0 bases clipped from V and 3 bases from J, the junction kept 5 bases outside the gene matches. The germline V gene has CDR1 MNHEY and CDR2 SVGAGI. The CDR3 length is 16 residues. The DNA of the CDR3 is TGTGCCAGCAGTTACTCGAGGACAGGGGGACACTACGAGCAGTACTTC. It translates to CASSYSRTGGHYEQYF.

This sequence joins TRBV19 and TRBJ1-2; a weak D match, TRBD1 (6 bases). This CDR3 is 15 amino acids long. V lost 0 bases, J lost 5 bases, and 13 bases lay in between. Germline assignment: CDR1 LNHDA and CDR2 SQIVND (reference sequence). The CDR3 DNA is TGTGCCAGTAGTATAGATCCCCGGGACACTTATGGCTACACCTTC. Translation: CASSIDPRDTYGYTF.

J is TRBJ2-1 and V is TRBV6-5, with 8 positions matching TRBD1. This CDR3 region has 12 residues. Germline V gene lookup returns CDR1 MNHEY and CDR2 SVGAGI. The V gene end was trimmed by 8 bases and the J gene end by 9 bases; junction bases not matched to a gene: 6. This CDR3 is CASRTGGGEQFF. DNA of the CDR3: TGTGCCAGCCGAACAGGGGGAGGTGAGCAGTTCTTC.

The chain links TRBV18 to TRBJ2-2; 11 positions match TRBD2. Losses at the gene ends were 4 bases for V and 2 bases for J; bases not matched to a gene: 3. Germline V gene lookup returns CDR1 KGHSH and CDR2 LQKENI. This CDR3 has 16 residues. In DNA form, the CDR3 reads TGTGCCAGCTCACTGGGACTAGCGGTCAACACCGGGGAGCTGTTTTTT. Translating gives CASSLGLAVNTGELFF.

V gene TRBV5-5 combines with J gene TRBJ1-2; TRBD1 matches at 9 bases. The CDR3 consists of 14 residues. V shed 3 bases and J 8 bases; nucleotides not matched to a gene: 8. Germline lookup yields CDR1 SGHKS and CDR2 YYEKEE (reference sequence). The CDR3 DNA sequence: TGTGCCAGCAGCTGGGTGGGACAGGGTTACGGCTACACCTTC. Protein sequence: CASSWVGQGYGYTF. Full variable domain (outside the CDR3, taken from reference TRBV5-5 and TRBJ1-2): DAGVTQSPTHLIKTRGQQVTLRCSPISGHKSVSWYQQVLGQGPQFIFQYYEKEERGRGNFPDRFSARQFPNYSSELNVNALLLGDSALYLCASSWVGQGYGYTFGSGTRLTVV.

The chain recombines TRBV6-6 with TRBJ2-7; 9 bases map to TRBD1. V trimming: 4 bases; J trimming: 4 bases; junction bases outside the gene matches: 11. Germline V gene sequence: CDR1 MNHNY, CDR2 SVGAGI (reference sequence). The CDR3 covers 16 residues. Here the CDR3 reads CASSSLGTGLSYEQYF. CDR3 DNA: TGTGCCAGCAGTTCCCTCGGGACAGGGTTATCTTACGAGCAGTACTTC.

In DNA form, the CDR3 reads TGTGCCAGCAGTCTAAGCGGCACCACAGATACGCAGTATTTT. Protein: CASSLSGTTDTQYF. The rearrangement links TRBV6-6 to TRBJ2-3, with D possibly being TRBD2 (5 bases). CDR3 length equals 14 residues. V was clipped by 5 bases and J by 2 bases, with 11 bases between them. The germline V gene encodes CDR1 MNHNY and CDR2 SVGAGI (reference sequence).

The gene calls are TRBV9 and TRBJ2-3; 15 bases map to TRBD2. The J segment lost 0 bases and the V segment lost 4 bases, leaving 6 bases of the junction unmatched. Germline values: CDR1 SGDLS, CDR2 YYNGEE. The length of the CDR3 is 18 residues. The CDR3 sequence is CASSMGLAGGSSTDTQYF. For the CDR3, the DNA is TGTGCCAGCAGCATGGGACTAGCGGGGGGCAGTAGCACAGATACGCAGTATTTT.

This chain's CDR3 is CASSSGRRQGAGNTEAFF. The CDR3, as DNA: TGTGCCAGCAGCTCCGGTCGGAGGCAGGGGGCAGGGAACACTGAAGCTTTCTTT. The gene calls are TRBV7-2 and TRBJ1-1, with 8 bases identical to TRBD1. In germline, CDR1 is SGHTA, CDR2 FQGNSA. V lost 4 bases to trimming and J lost 1 base; unmatched junction nucleotides: 14. The CDR3 is 18 residues long.

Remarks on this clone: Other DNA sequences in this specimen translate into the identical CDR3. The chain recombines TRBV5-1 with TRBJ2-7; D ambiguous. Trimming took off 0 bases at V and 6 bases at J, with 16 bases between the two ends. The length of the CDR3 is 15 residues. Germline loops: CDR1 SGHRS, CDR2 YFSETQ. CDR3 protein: CASSLEQAGKREQYF. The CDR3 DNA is TGCGCCAGCAGCTTGGAGCAGGCCGGTAAACGCGAGCAGTACTTC.

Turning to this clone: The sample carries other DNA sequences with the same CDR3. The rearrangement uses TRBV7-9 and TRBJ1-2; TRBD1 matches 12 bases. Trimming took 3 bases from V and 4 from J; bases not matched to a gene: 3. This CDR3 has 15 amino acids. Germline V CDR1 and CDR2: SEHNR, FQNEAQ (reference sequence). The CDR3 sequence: CASSLGQGAFYGYTF. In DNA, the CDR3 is TGTGCCAGCAGCTTGGGACAGGGGGCTTTCTATGGCTACACCTTC.

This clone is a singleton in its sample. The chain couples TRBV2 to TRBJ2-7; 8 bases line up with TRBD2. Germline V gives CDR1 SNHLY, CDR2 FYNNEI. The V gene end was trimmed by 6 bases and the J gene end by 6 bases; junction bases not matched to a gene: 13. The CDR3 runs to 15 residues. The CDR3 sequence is CASREGLGSRGEQYF. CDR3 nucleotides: TGTGCCAGCAGGGAGGGACTAGGATCCAGAGGCGAGCAGTACTTC.